The TCR beta chain described here comes from a study of early stage breast cancer tumors. Whole-study context: Of some 17 invasive breast tumors, about twelve were hormone receptor-positive, HER2-negative.

TCRdb's copy holds only in-frame clones and misses some; the assay was immunoSEQ multiplex PCR. The data contain about 9,700 clones, about 78% of them seen just once; the ten biggest clones take up approximately 8.8%. Comment on this clone: Its antigen is as yet unknown.

Overall study results and limits: Blood repertoires resembled normal breast more than tumor. Tumors had about 2.5-fold higher T cell density and higher clonality than adjacent normal breast tissue. Bulk DNA sequencing of unsorted cells missed chain pairing and markers.

The sample taken for sequencing was normal breast tissue next to the tumor. The source of this sequence is a person aged 35-50 years with breast cancer.

CDR3 coding DNA: TGTGCCAGCAGTCCCAGGACAGGGAAGAACACTGAAGCTTTCTTT. Translating gives CASSPRTGKNTEAFF. The chain recombines TRBV2 with TRBJ1-1; TRBD1 matches 8 bases. From germline, CDR1 is SNHLY and CDR2 FYNNEI. The CDR3 sequence is 15 residues long. After removal of 5 bases from V and 1 base from J, the junction contained 6 bases not matched to a gene.